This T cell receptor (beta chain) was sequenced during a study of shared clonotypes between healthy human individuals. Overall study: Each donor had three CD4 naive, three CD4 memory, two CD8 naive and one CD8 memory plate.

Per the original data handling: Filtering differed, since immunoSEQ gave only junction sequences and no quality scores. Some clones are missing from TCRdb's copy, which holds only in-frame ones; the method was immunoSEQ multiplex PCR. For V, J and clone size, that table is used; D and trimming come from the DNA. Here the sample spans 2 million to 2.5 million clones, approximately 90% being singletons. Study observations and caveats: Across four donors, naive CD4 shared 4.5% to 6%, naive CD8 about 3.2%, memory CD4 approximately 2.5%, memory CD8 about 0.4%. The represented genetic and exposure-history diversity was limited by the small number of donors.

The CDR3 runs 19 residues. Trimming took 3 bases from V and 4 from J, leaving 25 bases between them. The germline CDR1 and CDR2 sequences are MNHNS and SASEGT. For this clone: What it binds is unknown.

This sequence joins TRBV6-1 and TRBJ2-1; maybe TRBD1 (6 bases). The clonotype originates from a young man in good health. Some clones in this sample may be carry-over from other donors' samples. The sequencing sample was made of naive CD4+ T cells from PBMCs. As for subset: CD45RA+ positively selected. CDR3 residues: CASSEGSGVVKAGYNEQFF. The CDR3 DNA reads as TGTGCCAGCAGTGAGGGTTCAGGGGTCGTTAAGGCTGGGTACAATGAGCAGTTCTTC.